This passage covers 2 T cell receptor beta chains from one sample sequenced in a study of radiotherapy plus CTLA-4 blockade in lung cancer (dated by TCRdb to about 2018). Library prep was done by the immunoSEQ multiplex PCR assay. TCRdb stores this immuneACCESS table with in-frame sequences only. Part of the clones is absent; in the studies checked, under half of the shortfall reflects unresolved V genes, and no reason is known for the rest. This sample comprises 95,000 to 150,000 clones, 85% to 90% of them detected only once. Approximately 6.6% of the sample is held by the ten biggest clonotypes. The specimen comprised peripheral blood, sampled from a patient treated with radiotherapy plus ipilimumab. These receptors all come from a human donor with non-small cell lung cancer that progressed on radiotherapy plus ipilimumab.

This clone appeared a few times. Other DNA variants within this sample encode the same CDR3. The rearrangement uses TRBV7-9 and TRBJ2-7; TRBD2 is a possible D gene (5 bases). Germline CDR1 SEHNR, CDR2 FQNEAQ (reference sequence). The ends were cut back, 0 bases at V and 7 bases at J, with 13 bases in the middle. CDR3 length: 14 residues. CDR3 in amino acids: CASSLASSFWEQYF. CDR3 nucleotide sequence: TGTGCCAGCAGCTTAGCATCTAGCTTTTGGGAGCAGTACTTC. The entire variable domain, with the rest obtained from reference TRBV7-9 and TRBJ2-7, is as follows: DTGVSQNPRHKITKRGQNVTFRCDPISEHNRLYWYRQTLGQGPEFLTYFQNEAQLEKSRLLSDRFSAERPKGSFSTLEIQRTEQGDSAMYLCASSLASSFWEQYFGPGTRLTVT.

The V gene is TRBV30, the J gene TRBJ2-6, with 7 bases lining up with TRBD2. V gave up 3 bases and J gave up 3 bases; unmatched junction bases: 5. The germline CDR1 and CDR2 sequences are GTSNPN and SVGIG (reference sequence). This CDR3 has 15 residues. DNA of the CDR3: TGTGCCTGGAGCCGCGGGGGACTTGGGGCCAACGTCCTGACTTTC. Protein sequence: CAWSRGGLGANVLTF.